The 13 T cell receptor beta chains presented below share a single source sample, sequenced in a study of metastatic and nonmetastatic thyroid tumors. TCRdb re-called clones via MiXCR from the PCR reads. Of about 40,000 clones in the sample, about a sixth were seen once. Every patient underwent thyroid surgery untreated. Sequenced input: tumor tissue. The receptors come from a female donor with papillary thyroid cancer or a benign thyroid nodule (not recorded which). Some clones in this sample may be carry-over from other donors' samples.

This clone was seen repeatedly, ten times or more. One end of the junction is discordant with germline, which a read error may explain. The chain couples TRBV30 to TRBJ2-7; 8 bases map to TRBD1. The germline V gene has CDR1 GTSNPN and CDR2 SVGIG (reference sequence). The CDR3 is made up of 15 amino acids. The CDR3 spells CAWSMTGALSYVQYF. Here the CDR3 DNA reads TGTGCCTGGAGTATGACAGGGGCACTATCCTACGTGCAGTACTTC. Drawing the rest from reference TRBV30 and TRBJ2-7, the complete variable domain is SQTIHQWPATLVQPVGSPLSLECTVEGTSNPNLYWYRQAAGRGLQLLFYSVGIGQISSEVPQNLSASRPQDRQFILSSKKLLLSDSGFYLCAWSMTGALSYVQYFGPGTRLTVT.

This chain uses TRBV5-1 with TRBJ2-7, with 11 bases lining up with TRBD2. The germline gives CDR1 SGHRS, CDR2 YFSETQ. J lost 7 bases, V lost 0 bases, and 12 bases had no gene match. CDR3 length: 17 residues. In DNA form, the CDR3 reads TGCGCCAGCAGCTTGGGAACACTAGCGGGAGCAAAGGGAGAGCAGTACTTC. Its translation is CASSLGTLAGAKGEQYF.

This clone was seen at least ten times. The chain employs TRBV11-3 and TRBJ1-1; the D is unclear. The germline CDR1 and CDR2 sequences are SGHNT and YENEEA. The germline V and J ends were trimmed by 2 bases and 5 bases, with 9 bases remaining between them. The CDR3 runs 13 residues. The CDR3 nucleotides are TGTGCCAGCAGCTTATGGGGAAGGACTGAAGCTTTCTTT. Its translation: CASSLWGRTEAFF.

In its sample, this clone was seen many times. V is TRBV12-3 or TRBV12-4 and J is TRBJ1-3; D remains unclear. The CDR3 is 14 amino acids. Trimming took 2 bases from V and 1 from J, leaving 6 bases between them. CDR3: CASSLRGSGNTIYF. CDR3 bases: TGTGCCAGCAGTTTACGGGGATCTGGAAACACCATATATTTT.

This clone was seen repeatedly, ten times or more. This chain connects TRBV20-1 to TRBJ2-1, with D possibly being TRBD2 (6 bases). Trimming removed 3 bases at V and 4 bases at J, with 13 bases between. This CDR3 has 14 amino acids. Germline assignment: CDR1 DFQATT and CDR2 SNEGSKA (reference sequence). For the CDR3, the DNA is TGCAGTGCTAGGGGACTGAGGGAGTACAATGAGCAGTTCTTC. Residues: CSARGLREYNEQFF.

This clone was recorded many times. This chain links TRBV29-1 with TRBJ2-7; D unclear. Trimming shortened V by 0 bases and J by 1 base, and 7 bases separated the two germline ends. Germline V CDR1 and CDR2: SQVTM, ANQGSEA. The CDR3 spans 13 residues. The CDR3 protein is CSVEDTVSYEQYF. In DNA form, the CDR3 reads TGCAGCGTTGAAGATACGGTTTCCTACGAGCAGTACTTC.

This clone was observed at least ten times. The CDR3 DNA reads as TGTGCCATCAGTGGGGCGACTCTTAACACCGGGGAGCTGTTTTTT. Amino acids: CAISGATLNTGELFF. The chain couples TRBV10-3 to TRBJ2-2; no definite D call. V lost 4 bases and J lost 2, with 11 bases in between. CDR1 is ENHRY, CDR2 SYGVKD, per germline. This CDR3 spans 15 amino acids.

The sample holds a few counts of this clone. The chain is built from TRBV2 and TRBJ1-5; D is ambiguous. The CDR3 extends over 15 amino acids. CDR1 is SNHLY and CDR2 is FYNNEI in the germline V gene. Trimming took off 3 bases at V and 4 bases at J, with 13 bases between the two ends. The CDR3 region is CASSEWMGANQPQHF. The DNA of the CDR3 is TGTGCCAGCAGTGAGTGGATGGGTGCTAATCAGCCCCAGCATTTT.

The table lists this clone with many counts. The chain has TRBV7-9 and TRBJ2-5; 10 bases map to TRBD2. The germline CDR1 and CDR2 sequences are SEHNR and FQNEAQ (reference sequence). V lost 0 bases, J lost 5 bases, and 9 bases stayed unmatched. CDR3 size: 17 residues. The CDR3 loop is CASSLAWLAGVLETQYF. The CDR3 region has the DNA TGTGCCAGCAGCTTAGCGTGGCTAGCGGGAGTATTGGAGACCCAGTACTTC.

In its sample, this clone was seen many times. The chain recombines TRBV10-3 with TRBJ1-1; no clear D gene. Germline V gives CDR1 ENHRY, CDR2 SYGVKD. This CDR3 is built from 13 residues. V dropped 7 bases and J dropped 5 bases, with 14 bases sitting between them. The CDR3 DNA reads TGTGCCATCAAGGCCGTAGAGAAAACTGAAGCTTTCTTT. Its protein product is CAIKAVEKTEAFF.

At least ten counts were recorded for this clone. This chain links TRBV7-9 with TRBJ1-2; no firm D call. The germline V gene has CDR1 SEHNR and CDR2 FQNEAQ (reference sequence). Trimming cost V 0 bases and J 10 bases, with 9 bases left between them. The CDR3 is made up of 12 amino acids. The CDR3 nucleotides are TGTGCCAGCAGCTTAGCGGACGGAGACTACACCTTC. Translated: CASSLADGDYTF.

Many counts were recorded for this clone. The chain carries TRBV7-3 and TRBJ2-3; the D is unclear. Germline CDR1 reads SGHTA; CDR2 reads FQGTGA. CDR3 length: 14 amino acids. V was cut by 1 base and J by 0 bases, with 5 bases left in between. The CDR3 here is CASSLISSTDTQYF. CDR3 sequence (DNA): TGTGCCAGCAGCTTAATCAGTAGCACAGATACGCAGTATTTT.

This clone was seen many times. The sample holds other DNA sequences that translate to the same CDR3. This chain connects TRBV11-3 to TRBJ2-5; possibly TRBD2 for D (5 bases). Germline values: CDR1 SGHNT, CDR2 YENEEA. CDR3 length: 14 residues. The germline V and J ends were trimmed by 0 bases and 4 bases, with 9 bases remaining between them. CDR3 nucleotide sequence: TGTGCCAGCAGCTTAGAGGGAGCCCCAGAGACCCAGTACTTC. Amino acids: CASSLEGAPETQYF.